The 5 T cell receptor beta chains in this list originate from one sample, sequenced in a study of blood T cell repertoires in COVID-19. Some clones are missing from TCRdb's copy, which holds only in-frame ones; the method was immunoSEQ multiplex PCR. The sample consists of under 300,000 clones, around 86% of them appearing once. Input material: peripheral blood. The source is a woman aged 60-70 years with active or convalescent COVID-19.

V usage is TRBV10-2 and J usage is TRBJ1-6; 8 bases align to TRBD1. With 4 bases clipped from V and 7 bases from J, the junction kept 3 bases outside the gene matches. The CDR3 is made up of 14 amino acids. Germline V CDR1 and CDR2: WSHSY, SAAADI. The CDR3 region is CASSGDRSNSPLHF. CDR3 in DNA: TGCGCCAGCAGTGGGGACAGGAGCAATTCACCCCTCCACTTT.

This rearrangement joins TRBV29-1 to TRBJ1-2; D not certain. CDR1 is SQVTM and CDR2 is ANQGSEA in the germline V gene. The CDR3 totals 11 residues. The V and J ends lost 7 bases and 7 bases respectively, with 13 bases between them. In nucleotides, the CDR3 is TGCAGCGATGGTCCCGGCGGTGGCTACACCTTC. The encoded protein is CSDGPGGGYTF.

On this clone itself: With a much larger clone just one base away, this may be a read error. The CDR3 DNA sequence: TGTGCCAGCAGCTTGGGGAGGAACACTGAAGCTTTCTTT. It yields the protein CASSLGRNTEAFF. The chain joins TRBV7-9 to TRBJ1-1; D remains unclear. Trimming cost V 3 bases and J 1 base, with 6 bases left between them. The CDR3 sequence is 13 residues long. The germline V gene has CDR1 SEHNR and CDR2 FQNEAQ (reference sequence).

The V call is TRBV7-8, the J call TRBJ2-5; 8 bases match TRBD2. Germline-derived CDR1 and CDR2 are SGHVS and FQNEAQ. The CDR3 has 14 residues. V shed 8 bases, J shed 5 bases, and the junction held 10 bases outside the gene matches. The CDR3 DNA reads as TGTGCCAGCTCCCCGGCGGGGGGAAGCGAGACCCAGTACTTC. Protein: CASSPAGGSETQYF.

This clone was seen once. One end of the junction fails to match germline, which may point to a read error. The chain has TRBV7-7 and TRBJ2-2; a weak D match, TRBD1 (6 bases). Per the germline V gene, CDR1 is SSHAT and CDR2 is FNYEAQ (reference sequence). The CDR3 has 15 amino acids. The chain's CDR3 is CASSLARGGTGELFF. The CDR3 DNA follows: TGTGCTAGCAGCTTAGCCAGGGGTGGCACCGGGGAGCTGTTTTTT.